Listed here are 2 T cell receptor beta chains from one sample, sequenced in a study of CD8+CD57+ T cells in acquired aplastic anemia. Both TCR beta VDJ combination and CDR3 sequence profiling were carried out. Genomic DNA was the template for this profiling. TCRdb redid the calling of the reads with MiXCR, one entry per CDR3 protein. The sample includes around 200,000 distinct CDR3 sequences, over 60% seen only once; the top ten take approximately 32%. Sequencing was performed on sorted CD4+, CD8+, or CD8+CD57+ T cells (not recorded which) from PBMCs. The receptors derive from a human donor in good health.

This clonotype was observed many times. CDR3 in amino acids: CASSHRDRDTYEQYF. In nucleotides, the CDR3 is TGTGCCAGCAGTCACCGGGACAGGGATACCTACGAGCAGTACTTC. The chain carries TRBV12-3 or TRBV12-4 and TRBJ2-7; 9 nucleotides match TRBD1. The V gene end was trimmed by 5 bases and the J gene end by 2 bases; junction bases not matched to a gene: 7. CDR3 length: 15 amino acids.

J is TRBJ2-7 and V is TRBV10-3; the D is unclear. Trimming removed 1 base from V and 6 bases from J, with 10 bases in between. The CDR3 covers 13 residues. Germline V CDR1 and CDR2: ENHRY, SYGVKD. This CDR3 is CAISEYGRSEQYF. CDR3 nucleotides: TGTGCCATCAGTGAGTATGGTAGGTCCGAGCAGTACTTC.